This TCR beta chain was recorded in a study of CD8+ T cells in alopecia areata. RNA was extracted and reverse transcribed into cDNA as the sequencing template. TCRdb's copy holds only in-frame clones and misses some; the assay was immunoSEQ multiplex PCR. The repertoire holds 35,000 or so clones, with around half as singletons. Study-wide results and limits: Relative to normal scalp, lesional scalp, especially alopecia totalis/universalis, showed higher clonality. Patients shared TCRs less clearly than mice did, possibly owing to HLA.

CD4+ cells of roughly 5 patients were subjected to sorting into CD25+CD127- cells. Patients with alopecia areata provided lesional scalp punch biopsies as well as peripheral blood. CD4+ and CD8+ T cells were sorted from PBMCs stained for CD3, CD4 and CD8. V was shortened by 3 bases and J by 6 bases, with 9 bases between the two germline ends. Germline-derived CDR1 and CDR2 are SGHNT and YENEEA. The CDR3 extends over 13 amino acids. Comments on this clone: Its specificity is unknown.

J is TRBJ2-1 and V is TRBV11-3, with a weak D call TRBD1 (5 bases). This receptor was identified in a human donor with alopecia areata. Sample: CD4+ Tregs sorted from blood. The CDR3 reads CASSLGRGNEQFF. In DNA, the CDR3 is TGTGCCAGCAGCTTGGGAAGGGGCAATGAGCAGTTCTTC.